A selection of T cell receptor beta chains follows, all from one sample in a study of blood T cell repertoires in COVID-19. TCRdb's copy holds only in-frame clones and misses some; the assay was immunoSEQ multiplex PCR. In the table there are some 90,000 clones, about 90% of which are singletons. The sequenced sample was peripheral blood. The receptors derive from a man in his fifties or sixties with COVID-19, enrolled during active disease. Each CDR3 is given with its conserved first and last residue. A D gene is named only where the DNA matches it firmly. Expanded clones get a size class; other rows say once, few or many, or leave the size out.

D gene	V gene	J gene	clone size	CDR3 DNA	CDR3 protein
.	TRBV10-1	TRBJ2-3	.	TGCGCCAGCAGTGACCCCGGGACTACAGATACGCAGTATTTT	CASSDPGTTDTQYF
TRBD1	TRBV23-1	TRBJ1-1	.	TGCGCCAGCAGTATTCAGGGGGCCTCACCCTTGAACACTGAAGCTTTCTTT	CASSIQGASPLNTEAFF
TRBD1	TRBV23-1	TRBJ2-7	once	TGCGCCAGCAGTCAAACCGGGACAGGCCTCTACGAGCAGTACTTC	CASSQTGTGLYEQYF
.	TRBV30	TRBJ1-1	.	TGTGCCTGGATGGGTGGAGGCACTGAAGCTTTCTTT	CAWMGGGTEAFF
TRBD2	TRBV27	TRBJ2-1	.	TGTGCCACTACTAGCGTTTTTGCTGAGCAGTTCTTC	CATTSVFAEQFF
.	TRBV9	TRBJ2-2	few	TGTGCCAGCAGCGTAGTTCAGGGGAGCAGCGGGGAGCTGTTTTTT	CASSVVQGSSGELFF
TRBD1	TRBV14	TRBJ2-1	.	TGTGCCAGCAGCCGTCAGGGACAGGGGGCTGGGGATGAGCAGTTCTTC	CASSRQGQGAGDEQFF
.	TRBV3-1/TRBV3-2	TRBJ1-6	.	TGTGCCAGCAGCCAAGTATTCCTTCTTGATTCACCCCTCCACTTT	CASSQVFLLDSPLHF
.	TRBV7-8	TRBJ1-5	.	TGTGCCAGCAGCTTAGCAACGGTCAATCAGCCCCAGCATTTT	CASSLATVNQPQHF
.	TRBV7-8	TRBJ2-5	.	TGTGCCAGCAGCTTAGAGGGGTCGAGAACCTCCTTAGAGACCCAGTACTTC	CASSLEGSRTSLETQYF
.	TRBV4-1	TRBJ2-5	.	TGCGCCAGCAGCGGGCAGAAAGAGACCCAGTACTTC	CASSGQKETQYF
.	TRBV27	TRBJ1-3	.	TGTGCCAGTAAAATTCAGGGCTCTGGAAACACCATATATTTT	CASKIQGSGNTIYF
TRBD1	TRBV5-1	TRBJ1-5	.	TGCGCCAGCAGCACCGGACAGGGCGATCAGCCCCAGCATTTT	CASSTGQGDQPQHF
.	TRBV7-9	TRBJ1-1	.	TGTGCCAGCAGCTTGGCGACAGGTTTGGCCACTGAAGCTTTCTTT	CASSLATGLATEAFF
TRBD2	TRBV4-1	TRBJ2-7	.	TGCGCCAGCAGCAACCACTTTCAGGGACTAGTTCCCGGAGAGCAGTACTTC	CASSNHFQGLVPGEQYF
TRBD1	TRBV10-2	TRBJ1-2	few	TGCGCCAGCAGCCCACAGGGGGACTATGGCTACACCTTC	CASSPQGDYGYTF
.	TRBV28	TRBJ2-2	.	TGTGCCAGCAGTTTTAGTCGTTCTAGCACCGGGGAGCTGTTTTTT	CASSFSRSSTGELFF
.	TRBV6-5	TRBJ2-7	.	TGTGCCAGCAGGTCCCTTTTGGGCCAAAAGGACGAGCAGTACTTC	CASRSLLGQKDEQYF
TRBD2	TRBV12-5	TRBJ2-1	.	TGTGCTAGTGGGCCGGGACTAGGGGGCAATGAGCAGTTCTTC	CASGPGLGGNEQFF
.	TRBV28	TRBJ1-5	.	TGTGCCAGCAGTTTCTGGCGGGGGTTCGATCAGCCCCAGCATTTT	CASSFWRGFDQPQHF
.	TRBV23-1	TRBJ1-2	.	TGCGCCAGCAGTCAACCCGGTAGCTACACCTTC	CASSQPGSYTF
TRBD1	TRBV28	TRBJ1-3	.	TGTGCCAGCAGCTGGGACAGGGGAATCTCTGGAAACACCATATATTTT	CASSWDRGISGNTIYF
.	TRBV3-1/TRBV3-2	TRBJ2-6	.	TGTGCCAGCAGCCCCTTCACAGGGTCGAGCTCTGGGGCCAACGTCCTGACTTTC	CASSPFTGSSSGANVLTF
.	TRBV14	TRBJ1-6	.	TGTGCCAGTAACGGGATTGGTTCACCCCTCCACTTT	CASNGIGSPLHF
.	TRBV7-9	TRBJ1-2	once	TGTGCCAGCAGCTTAGGGGGGCTCTCTGGCTACACCTTC	CASSLGGLSGYTF
.	TRBV6-5	TRBJ2-7	.	TGTGCCAGCACCTTCCTAAGCAGGTACGAGCAGTACTTC	CASTFLSRYEQYF
.	TRBV6-1	TRBJ2-7	.	TGTGCCAGCAGTGAAGGACGGGGGGCAGTCTACGAGCAGTACTTC	CASSEGRGAVYEQYF
.	TRBV12-3/TRBV12-4	TRBJ1-5	.	TGTGCCAGCAGTTCAGACACGACGCCCCAGCATTTT	CASSSDTTPQHF
.	TRBV11-1	TRBJ1-3	.	TGTGCCAGCAGCAGAGGGAGCCTGAGCTCTGGAAACACCATATATTTT	CASSRGSLSSGNTIYF
.	TRBV5-1	TRBJ2-2	few	TGCGCCAGCAGCCCGGGTAGCGGTACCGGGGAGCTGTTTTTT	CASSPGSGTGELFF
TRBD2	TRBV7-2	TRBJ2-5	.	TGTGCCAGCAGCTTGTCGGGCGGGAGGTGGGAGACCCAGTACTTC	CASSLSGGRWETQYF
TRBD1	TRBV9	TRBJ1-6	.	TGTGCCAGCAGCCCCGGGACAGTAAATTCACCCCTCCACTTT	CASSPGTVNSPLHF
.	TRBV6-5	TRBJ2-7	.	TGTGCCAGCAGACCTCTCCCGGGGGAAGGGTACGAGCAGTACTTC	CASRPLPGEGYEQYF
.	TRBV6-6	TRBJ1-2	.	TGTGCCAGCAGTCCCGACAGGCTTGGCTATGGCTACACCTTC	CASSPDRLGYGYTF
TRBD2	TRBV14	TRBJ2-2	.	TGTGCCAGCAGCCAACCAGGACTAGCGGGGGCCGCCGACACCGGGGAGCTGTTTTTT	CASSQPGLAGAADTGELFF
TRBD1	TRBV4-1	TRBJ2-4	.	TGCGCCAGCAGCACCGGGCAGGGGGCCGCCAAAAACATTCAGTACTTC	CASSTGQGAAKNIQYF
TRBD1	TRBV7-2	TRBJ2-1	.	TGTGCCAGCAGCTCTAGGGGGCTCAGTCGGGGTGAGCAGTTCTTC	CASSSRGLSRGEQFF
.	TRBV19	TRBJ1-5	.	TGTGCCAGCCGGAGGGCTAATCAGCCCCAGCATTTT	CASRRANQPQHF
.	TRBV29-1	TRBJ2-7	.	TGCAGCGTTGTGGGGGCGATTTCCTACGAGCAGTACTTC	CSVVGAISYEQYF
.	TRBV9	TRBJ1-1	.	TGTGCCAGCAGCGTAGACATAGGGGACACTGAAGCTTTCTTT	CASSVDIGDTEAFF
TRBD1	TRBV18	TRBJ1-1	.	TGTGCCAGCTCACCACCAAGGGGGCGTACCGTGAACACTGAAGCTTTCTTT	CASSPPRGRTVNTEAFF
.	TRBV30	TRBJ2-7	.	TGTGCCTGGACCTCGGGGATCTACGAGCAGTACTTC	CAWTSGIYEQYF
.	TRBV6-2/TRBV6-3	TRBJ2-7	few	TGTGCCAGCAGTCTGGGGCAGCAGTACGAGCAGTACTTC	CASSLGQQYEQYF
TRBD1	TRBV30	TRBJ1-1	few	TGTGCCTGGACAGGGGGCTGGACTGAAGCTTTCTTT	CAWTGGWTEAFF
TRBD2	TRBV10-2	TRBJ2-1	.	TGCGCCAGCAAACGGGCTAGCGGGACCTCCTACAATGAGCAGTTCTTC	CASKRASGTSYNEQFF
.	TRBV30	TRBJ2-5	.	TGTGCCTGGAGTGTACTGGGGGCTACCCACCAAGAGACCCAGTACTTC	CAWSVLGATHQETQYF
.	TRBV6-6	TRBJ1-2	.	TGTGCCATCCAGGGCTGGACCTTC	CAIQGWTF
TRBD2	TRBV7-2	TRBJ2-5	.	TGTGCCAGCAGCTTTGGACTAGATGAGACCCAGTACTTC	CASSFGLDETQYF
TRBD1	TRBV3-1/TRBV3-2	TRBJ2-7	.	TGTGCCAGCAGCTTTACAGGGGTTGACTACGAGCAGTACTTC	CASSFTGVDYEQYF
.	TRBV28	TRBJ1-5	.	TGTGCCAGCACAACAGGGAGAAATCAGCCCCAGCATTTT	CASTTGRNQPQHF
TRBD2	TRBV15	TRBJ2-1	.	TGTGCCACCAGCAGAGGTAGAGGACTAGCAATCAATGAGCAGTTCTTC	CATSRGRGLAINEQFF